Shown below are 19 T cell receptor beta chains from a single sample sequenced in a study of T cell changes during pregnancy in multiple sclerosis (dated by TCRdb to between 2017 and 2020). Libraries were built with the immunoSEQ multiplex PCR assay. TCRdb stores this immuneACCESS table with in-frame sequences only. Part of the clones is absent; in the studies checked, under half of the shortfall reflects unresolved V genes, and no reason is known for the rest. This sample gives some 70,000 clones in total; 80% to 90% of them show up just once. In total, the top ten clones hold less than 4% of the sample. The sample was peripheral blood, taken before pregnancy. Receptors were obtained from a female donor with multiple sclerosis, enrolled in a pregnancy study.

CDR3 DNA: TGTGCCAGTACTCCGAAACCATCACTTTATGGCTACACCTTC. It codes for CASTPKPSLYGYTF. This chain joins TRBV19 and TRBJ1-2; D gene uncertain. This CDR3 comprises 14 residues. Trimming pared 7 bases from V and 5 bases from J, leaving 17 bases between. CDR1 LNHDA and CDR2 SQIVND come from the germline V gene (reference sequence).

V and J are TRBV7-6 and TRBJ1-2, with 7 positions matching TRBD1. V was clipped by 3 bases and J by 8 bases; unmatched bases: 6. There are 13 residues in the CDR3. Per the germline V gene, CDR1 is SGHVS and CDR2 is FNYEAQ. For the CDR3, the DNA is TGTGCCAGCAGCTTGACAGGGACTGGGGGCTACACCTTC. Its protein product is CASSLTGTGGYTF.

The chain combines TRBV11-2 with TRBJ1-1; no firm D call. Trimming pared 2 bases from V and 4 bases from J, leaving 14 bases between. Germline-derived CDR1 and CDR2 are SGHAT and FQNNGV. The CDR3 consists of 15 residues. The CDR3 loop reads CASSLRWGGSTEAFF. The DNA of the CDR3 is TGTGCCAGCAGCTTACGCTGGGGTGGGAGCACTGAAGCTTTCTTT.

CDR3 coding DNA: TGTGCCAGCTCGACCGGGACAGGGGGACAGAAACTGTTTTTT. Its translation is CASSTGTGGQKLFF. The chain has TRBV18 and TRBJ1-4, with TRBD1 matching 11 bases. There are 14 residues in the CDR3. The germline CDR1 and CDR2 sequences are KGHSH and LQKENI. J lost 11 bases, V lost 6 bases, and 8 bases had no gene match. Together with reference TRBV18 and TRBJ1-4, the CDR3 gives the full variable domain: NAGVMQNPRHLVRRRGQEARLRCSPMKGHSHVYWYRQLPEEGLKFMVYLQKENIIDESGMPKERFSAEFPKEGPSILRIQQVVRGDSAAYFCASSTGTGGQKLFFGSGTQLSVL.

The chain employs TRBV4-2 and TRBJ2-1, with TRBD1 matching over 11 bases. V trimming: 4 bases; J trimming: 5 bases; junction bases outside the gene matches: 10. The CDR3 contains 17 residues. Germline V gene data show CDR1 as LGHNA and CDR2 as YNFKEQ. CDR3 sequence reads: CASSPSPGTGGNNEQFF. CDR3 nucleotide sequence: TGTGCCAGCAGCCCCTCCCCTGGGACAGGGGGGAACAATGAGCAGTTCTTC.

CDR3 region: CASSRGASGNQPQHF. CDR3 sequence (DNA): TGTGCCAGCTCCCGGGGGGCGAGTGGCAATCAGCCCCAGCATTTT. The gene calls are TRBV18 and TRBJ1-5; TRBD1 might be the D (6 bases). V was shortened by 6 bases and J by 2 bases, with 14 bases between the two germline ends. Germline loops: CDR1 KGHSH, CDR2 LQKENI. The length of the CDR3 is 15 residues.

The chain is built from TRBV6-1 and TRBJ2-5, with no clear D. This CDR3 spans 11 amino acids. The germline V gene has CDR1 MNHNS and CDR2 SASEGT. Between the trimmed V and J ends, which lost 6 bases and 10 bases, there was a span of 12 bases. The CDR3 bases are TGTGCCAGCAGCATAAACAGTTTCCAGTACTTC. Translating gives CASSINSFQYF.

A word on this clone: This specimen includes other DNA sequences encoding the same CDR3. This sequence joins TRBV5-1 and TRBJ2-5; D is unresolved. Trimming pared 0 bases from V and 2 bases from J, leaving 5 bases between. This CDR3 region has 13 residues. Germline loops: CDR1 SGHRS, CDR2 YFSETQ. CDR3 DNA: TGCGCCAGCAGCTTGGGAGTACAAGAGACCCAGTACTTC. Translating it yields CASSLGVQETQYF.

The chain carries TRBV4-2 and TRBJ2-3, with 8 positions matching TRBD2. Germline trimming cut 0 bases from V and 1 base from J; bases unmatched to any gene: 3. Looked up from germline, CDR1 is LGHNA and CDR2 is YNFKEQ. The CDR3 totals 16 residues. As DNA, the CDR3 is TGTGCCAGCAGCCAAGAAGAGACTAGCGGCACAGATACGCAGTATTTT. Translating it yields CASSQEETSGTDTQYF.

This clone was seen only a few times. The CDR3 DNA sequence: TGCGCCAGCAGGGGAGACGATGAGCAGTTCTTC. Amino acids: CASRGDDEQFF. The V gene is TRBV10-1, the J gene TRBJ2-1; D might be TRBD2 (5 bases). Germline V gene sequence: CDR1 WNHNN, CDR2 SYGVQD (reference sequence). This CDR3 has 11 residues. The ends were cut back, 6 bases at V and 8 bases at J, with 8 bases in the middle.

The chain is built from TRBV7-2 and TRBJ2-4; 8 bases match TRBD1. Unmatched junction bases numbered 7, after V lost 6 bases and J lost 3 bases. The CDR3 extends over 15 amino acids. The germline V gene has CDR1 SGHTA and CDR2 FQGNSA. The CDR3 coding sequence is TGTGCCAGCAGATCCCAGGGGGCAGGCAAAAACATTCAGTACTTC. It encodes CASRSQGAGKNIQYF.

The V gene is TRBV27, the J gene TRBJ2-7, with D unresolved. Germline V gene sequence: CDR1 MNHEY, CDR2 SMNVEV (reference sequence). The CDR3 has 14 residues. V was pared by 5 bases and J by 0 bases, with 11 bases between. The DNA of the CDR3 is TGTGCCAGCAGTGTGGCCAAGAACTCCTACGAGCAGTACTTC. Amino acids: CASSVAKNSYEQYF.

CDR3 amino acids: CASSLEDNEQFF. CDR3 DNA: TGCGCCAGCAGCTTAGAGGACAATGAGCAGTTCTTC. The V gene is TRBV5-1, the J gene TRBJ2-1; no definite D call. Trimming removed 2 bases from V and 5 bases from J, with 5 bases in between. The germline gives CDR1 SGHRS, CDR2 YFSETQ. The CDR3 consists of 12 residues.

The chain is built from TRBV19 and TRBJ1-1, with D unresolved. CDR1 is LNHDA, CDR2 SQIVND, per germline (reference sequence). The CDR3 contains 12 residues. V lost 7 bases and J lost 6, with 12 bases in between. The CDR3 sequence is CASKGGIPEAFF. The CDR3 DNA follows: TGTGCCAGTAAAGGAGGGATCCCTGAAGCTTTCTTT.

CDR3: CASSLGGLAGRNEQFF. The CDR3 nucleotides are TGTGCCAGCAGCTTAGGGGGACTAGCGGGAAGGAATGAGCAGTTCTTC. V gene TRBV7-6 combines with J gene TRBJ2-1; 13 nucleotides align to TRBD2. The trim removed 1 base at V and 7 bases at J, leaving 4 bases unmatched. CDR1 is SGHVS, CDR2 FNYEAQ, per germline. The CDR3 is 16 amino acids.

The chain uses TRBV6-4 and TRBJ2-1; TRBD2 matches at 9 bases. Germline trimming cut 6 bases from V and 1 base from J; bases unmatched to any gene: 7. The CDR3 covers 16 residues. From germline, CDR1 is MRHNA and CDR2 SNTAGT. In DNA, the CDR3 is TGTGCCAGCAGCGTTCAGCGGGGGGCATCCTACAATGAGCAGTTCTTC. As protein: CASSVQRGASYNEQFF.

This chain links TRBV19 with TRBJ1-2; D not resolved. Germline CDR1 and CDR2: LNHDA and SQIVND (reference sequence). Trimming cost V 4 bases and J 8 bases, with 11 bases left between them. The CDR3 totals 12 residues. CDR3 DNA sequence: TGTGCCAGTAGTAAGGAGTTCCGGGGCTACACCTTC. Its translation is CASSKEFRGYTF.

The chain carries TRBV19 and TRBJ1-1; 7 positions agree with TRBD1. Trimming took 7 bases from V and 2 from J; bases not matched to a gene: 13. Germline assignment: CDR1 LNHDA and CDR2 SQIVND (reference sequence). CDR3 length equals 16 residues. Written as DNA, the CDR3 is TGTGCCAGTAATAAAGGGATCGACAGGGTAAACACTGAAGCTTTCTTT. This translates into CASNKGIDRVNTEAFF.

The chain couples TRBV7-2 to TRBJ2-7; the match to TRBD1 covers 10 bases. V was clipped by 7 bases and J by 6 bases; unmatched bases: 9. Germline lookup yields CDR1 SGHTA and CDR2 FQGNSA. CDR3 length: 14 amino acids. The CDR3 sequence: CASTLSGTGVEQYF. CDR3 coding DNA: TGTGCCAGCACCTTGTCCGGGACAGGGGTCGAGCAGTACTTC.